The next 6 T cell receptor beta chains were all read from a single sample in a study of ipilimumab plus nivolumab after autologous stem cell transplantation. Sequencing was performed with immunoSEQ multiplex PCR; in TCRdb, only in-frame clones are kept and a portion is missing. The sample contains approximately 14,000 clones, around 79% of which appear only once. The specimen comprised PBMCs, sampled in a trial of ipilimumab plus nivolumab as post-transplant consolidation. The receptors were gathered from a male donor with primary mediastinal lymphoma.

This clone was recorded only once. The chain recombines TRBV5-1 with TRBJ1-1; the D gene is possibly TRBD1 (6 bases). The CDR3 is made up of 15 amino acids. Germline loops: CDR1 SGHRS, CDR2 YFSETQ. Trimming removed 2 bases from V and 1 base from J, with 12 bases in between. CDR3 in amino acids: CASSLNREENTEAFF. CDR3 coding DNA: TGCGCCAGCAGCTTAAACAGGGAAGAGAACACTGAAGCTTTCTTT. Based on the CDR3 plus reference TRBV5-1 and TRBJ1-1, the full variable domain is KAGVTQTPRYLIKTRGQQVTLSCSPISGHRSVSWYQQTPGQGLQFLFEYFSETQRNKGNFPGRFSGRQFSNSRSEMNVSTLELGDSALYLCASSLNREENTEAFFGQGTRLTVV.

The chain has TRBV11-3 and TRBJ2-1, with 15 bases fitting TRBD2. The CDR3 consists of 17 residues. V shed 4 bases, J shed 8 bases, and the junction held 9 bases outside the gene matches. Germline V CDR1 and CDR2: SGHNT, YENEEA. The CDR3 loop reads CASSSRTSGGGRDEQFF. The CDR3 nucleotides read TGTGCCAGCAGCTCCCGGACTAGCGGGGGGGGCAGGGATGAGCAGTTCTTC.

The chain links TRBV10-3 to TRBJ2-5; 7 positions agree with TRBD2. J lost 3 bases, V lost 5 bases, and 6 bases had no gene match. The CDR3 contains 14 residues. CDR1 is ENHRY, CDR2 SYGVKD, per germline. CDR3 protein: CAISPTSPEETQYF. The CDR3 region has the DNA TGTGCCATCAGTCCGACTAGCCCTGAAGAGACCCAGTACTTC.

This clone was seen a handful of times. The CDR3 is CASSEQLDYEQFF. The CDR3 nucleotides are TGTGCCAGCAGTGAGCAGTTGGACTATGAGCAGTTCTTC. This chain links TRBV6-4 with TRBJ2-1, with D perhaps matching TRBD2 (5 bases). Trimming took 3 bases from V and 8 from J, leaving 11 bases between them. The CDR3 consists of 13 residues. CDR1 and CDR2 (germline): MRHNA, SNTAGT.

The genes are TRBV5-1 and TRBJ2-7, with 7 bases lining up with TRBD2. CDR1 and CDR2 (germline): SGHRS, YFSETQ. CDR3 length: 15 amino acids. Germline trimming cut 0 bases from V and 3 bases from J; bases unmatched to any gene: 6. The CDR3 nucleotides read TGCGCCAGCAGCTTGGATTCTGGGGAGGGCTACGAGCAGTACTTC. It is translated as CASSLDSGEGYEQYF.

The V call is TRBV14, the J call TRBJ2-7, with TRBD1 matching 9 bases. V shed 0 bases and J 7 bases; nucleotides not matched to a gene: 10. Per germline, CDR1 SGHDN and CDR2 FVKESK. The CDR3 is made up of 16 amino acids. The CDR3 nucleotides read TGTGCCAGCAGCCAAGATCCCCGGGACAGGGTGGGGGAGCAGTACTTC. It specifies CASSQDPRDRVGEQYF.